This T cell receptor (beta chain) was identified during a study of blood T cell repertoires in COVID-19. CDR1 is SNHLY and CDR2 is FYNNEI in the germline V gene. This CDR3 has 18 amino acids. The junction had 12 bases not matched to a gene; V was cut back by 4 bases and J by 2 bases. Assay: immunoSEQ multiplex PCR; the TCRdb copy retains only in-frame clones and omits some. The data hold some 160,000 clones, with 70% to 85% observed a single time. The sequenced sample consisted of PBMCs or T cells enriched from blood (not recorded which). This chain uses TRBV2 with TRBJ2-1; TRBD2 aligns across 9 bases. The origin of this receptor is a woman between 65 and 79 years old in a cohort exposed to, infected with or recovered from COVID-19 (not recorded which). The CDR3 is CASSGISGTSFTYNEQFF. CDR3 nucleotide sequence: TGTGCCAGCAGTGGTATTTCCGGGACTAGCTTCACCTACAATGAGCAGTTCTTC. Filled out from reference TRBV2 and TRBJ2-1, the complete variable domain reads EPEVTQTPSHQVTQMGQEVILRCVPISNHLYFYWYRQILGQKVEFLVSFYNNEISEKSEIFDDQFSVERPDGSNFTLKIRSTKLEDSAMYFCASSGISGTSFTYNEQFFGPGTRLTVL.